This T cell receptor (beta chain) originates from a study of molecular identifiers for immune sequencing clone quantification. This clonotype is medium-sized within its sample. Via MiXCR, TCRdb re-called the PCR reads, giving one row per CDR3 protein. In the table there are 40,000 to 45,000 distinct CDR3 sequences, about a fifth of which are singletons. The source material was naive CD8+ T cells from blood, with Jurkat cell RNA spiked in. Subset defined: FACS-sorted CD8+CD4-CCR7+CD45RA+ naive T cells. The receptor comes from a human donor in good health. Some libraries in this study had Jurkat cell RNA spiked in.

CDR3 residues: CSVEGTTSSSTDTQYF. CDR3 nucleotide sequence: TGCAGCGTTGAAGGAACAACTAGTTCGAGCACAGATACGCAGTATTTT. V and J are TRBV29-1 and TRBJ2-3; TRBD2 is a possible D gene (5 bases). CDR1 SQVTM and CDR2 ANQGSEA come from the germline V gene. Trimming removed 1 base from V and 0 bases from J, with 14 bases in between. The CDR3 runs to 16 residues.